These 19 T cell receptor beta chains originate from one sample sequenced in a study of blood T cell repertoires in COVID-19. The assay was immunoSEQ multiplex PCR, and TCRdb's table has in-frame clones only and misses some. Here the sample spans 57,000 or so clones, around 80% being singletons. Sequenced: peripheral blood. The receptors were gathered from a woman aged 80 or over with active or convalescent COVID-19.

This chain joins TRBV6-5 and TRBJ2-1; D might be TRBD2 (6 bases). V was pared by 2 bases and J by 0 bases, with 8 bases between. This CDR3 has 15 residues. The germline V gene has CDR1 MNHEY and CDR2 SVGAGI. The CDR3 sequence: CASSYGRGSYNEQFF. The CDR3 bases are TGTGCCAGCAGTTACGGGCGGGGCTCCTACAATGAGCAGTTCTTC.

This sequence joins TRBV5-5 and TRBJ2-5, with D possibly matching TRBD2 (5 bases). CDR1 is SGHKS and CDR2 is YYEKEE in the germline V gene (reference sequence). The V and J ends lost 1 base and 3 bases respectively, with 13 bases between them. The CDR3 is 15 amino acids. CDR3 in amino acids: CASSLRASSEETQYF. The DNA of the CDR3 is TGTGCCAGCAGCTTGAGGGCTAGCAGCGAAGAGACCCAGTACTTC.

The gene calls are TRBV29-1 and TRBJ2-2; 7 bases align to TRBD2. With V trimmed by 4 bases and J by 3 bases, 5 bases remained unmatched. Germline assignment: CDR1 SQVTM and CDR2 ANQGSEA. This CDR3 spans 14 amino acids. DNA for the CDR3: TGCAGCGTTGCTCGGCTAGCGGACACCGGGGAGCTGTTTTTT. Translating it yields CSVARLADTGELFF.

This clone was observed once. CDR3 amino acids: CASSSQQGAETEAFF. CDR3 DNA sequence: TGTGCCAGCAGCAGCCAACAGGGGGCGGAGACTGAAGCTTTCTTT. This sequence joins TRBV5-4 and TRBJ1-1; TRBD1 matches 9 bases. After removal of 4 bases from V and 5 bases from J, the junction contained 9 bases not matched to a gene. The CDR3 is 15 residues long. Per germline, CDR1 SGHNT and CDR2 YYREEE (reference sequence). Looking up the rest from reference TRBV5-4 and TRBJ1-1 gives the full variable domain: ETGVTQSPTHLIKTRGQQVTLRCSSQSGHNTVSWYQQALGQGPQFIFQYYREEENGRGNFPPRFSGLQFPNYSSELNVNALELDDSALYLCASSSQQGAETEAFFGQGTRLTVV.

This chain links TRBV3-1 (or the pseudogene TRBV3-2) with TRBJ2-1; TRBD1 matches at 7 bases. The CDR3 runs to 13 residues. CDR1 and CDR2 from the germline V gene are LGHDT and YNNKEL (reference sequence). J was trimmed by 7 bases and V by 3 bases; bases with no gene match: 3. The CDR3 region is CASSQGQSNEQFF. The CDR3 bases are TGTGCCAGCAGCCAGGGACAGTCGAATGAGCAGTTCTTC.

The genes are TRBV2 and TRBJ1-2, with D perhaps matching TRBD1 (6 bases). The V end lost 6 bases, the J end lost 4 bases, and 12 bases lay between the germline ends. The CDR3 is made up of 13 amino acids. Germline values: CDR1 SNHLY, CDR2 FYNNEI. CDR3 nucleotides: TGTGCCAGCAGCCCGACAGGCGGCTATGGCTACACCTTC. Protein: CASSPTGGYGYTF.

The chain uses TRBV7-9 and TRBJ2-2; 7 positions agree with TRBD2. The trim removed 11 bases at V and 3 bases at J, leaving 3 bases unmatched. Germline CDR1 and CDR2: SEHNR and FQNEAQ (reference sequence). The CDR3 covers 12 residues. The CDR3 bases are TGTGCCGACGCGGGGGACACCGGGGAGCTGTTTTTT. Amino acid sequence: CADAGDTGELFF.

This rearrangement joins TRBV19 to TRBJ2-1; a weak D match, TRBD1 (5 bases). Germline CDR1 reads LNHDA; CDR2 reads SQIVND (reference sequence). The CDR3 length is 15 residues. The V and J ends lost 6 bases and 5 bases respectively, with 17 bases between them. CDR3 nucleotide sequence: TGTGCCAGTAGGCGCCAGGGCCTCCAACACAATGAGCAGTTCTTC. Its translation: CASRRQGLQHNEQFF.

This clone has more than one count but fewer than ten. The DNA for the CDR3 is TGTGCCAGCAGAACCAGGGGGCAAGGTGATGGGAATGGCTACACCTTC. Its protein product is CASRTRGQGDGNGYTF. V usage is TRBV5-8 and J usage is TRBJ1-2; 8 bases agree with TRBD1. Germline assignment: CDR1 SGHTS and CDR2 YDEGEE. CDR3 size: 16 residues. J was trimmed by 6 bases and V by 5 bases; bases with no gene match: 15.

The chain links TRBV6-1 to TRBJ2-1, with 8 bases identical to TRBD1. Germline lookup yields CDR1 MNHNS and CDR2 SASEGT. Trimming took 5 bases from V and 3 from J; bases not matched to a gene: 6. The CDR3 consists of 15 residues. The CDR3 loop reads CASSPTTGVYNEQFF. CDR3 sequence (DNA): TGTGCCAGCAGTCCAACGACAGGGGTCTACAATGAGCAGTTCTTC.

This chain uses TRBV6-4 with TRBJ2-7, with 8 bases fitting TRBD1. Unmatched junction bases numbered 4, after V lost 0 bases and J lost 0 bases. CDR3 length equals 16 residues. CDR1 and CDR2 (germline): MRHNA, SNTAGT. The CDR3: CASSDSRTGSSYEQYF. The CDR3 DNA reads as TGTGCCAGCAGTGACTCGAGGACAGGGAGCTCCTACGAGCAGTACTTC.

The chain couples TRBV7-8 to TRBJ1-2; 8 nucleotides line up with TRBD1. Germline values: CDR1 SGHVS, CDR2 FQNEAQ. With V trimmed by 1 base and J by 8 bases, 3 bases remained unmatched. The CDR3 spans 13 residues. The CDR3 here is CASSLGDRGGYTF. The CDR3 DNA sequence: TGTGCCAGCAGCTTAGGAGACAGGGGAGGCTACACCTTC.

V gene TRBV7-9 combines with J gene TRBJ1-1; D is unresolved. Germline V gives CDR1 SEHNR, CDR2 FQNEAQ (reference sequence). Trimming removed 3 bases at V and 5 bases at J, with 13 bases between. The CDR3 spans 14 residues. The CDR3 DNA reads as TGTGCCAGCAGCTTTGAGGGTCTTCGGACTGAAGCTTTCTTT. This sequence encodes CASSFEGLRTEAFF.

The chain carries TRBV5-1 and TRBJ2-3, with 10 bases matching TRBD2. The CDR3 spans 15 residues. V lost 2 bases to trimming and J lost 1 base; unmatched junction nucleotides: 1. CDR1 SGHRS and CDR2 YFSETQ come from the germline V gene. As DNA, the CDR3 is TGCGCCAGCAGCTTCACTAGCGGGGGCACAGATACGCAGTATTTT. Translated, it gives CASSFTSGGTDTQYF.

This sequence joins TRBV24-1 and TRBJ2-1, with a weak D call TRBD1 (6 bases). The CDR3 sequence is 17 residues long. V was trimmed by 4 bases and J by 2 bases, leaving 17 bases between them. Germline CDR1 KGHDR, CDR2 SFDVKD. In DNA, the CDR3 is TGTGCCACCAGTGACGCCGGAACAGGGAAAACCTACAATGAGCAGTTCTTC. Its protein is CATSDAGTGKTYNEQFF.

J is TRBJ2-1 and V is TRBV7-3; 7 bases align to TRBD2. This CDR3 is built from 16 residues. V lost 0 bases, J lost 4 bases, and 6 bases stayed unmatched. CDR1 is SGHTA and CDR2 is FQGTGA in the germline V gene. CDR3 sequence: CASSLTGGGDYNEQFF. The CDR3, as DNA: TGTGCCAGCAGCTTAACAGGCGGGGGAGATTACAATGAGCAGTTCTTC.

This clone showed up just a few times. The chain employs TRBV5-1 and TRBJ2-7; TRBD1 aligns across 11 bases. Germline V gene lookup returns CDR1 SGHRS and CDR2 YFSETQ. This CDR3 has 15 amino acids. The junction had 7 bases not matched to a gene; V was cut back by 5 bases and J by 3 bases. The CDR3 loop is CASRQGQGGNYEQYF. As DNA, the CDR3 is TGCGCCAGCAGACAGGGACAGGGGGGGAACTACGAGCAGTACTTC.

This chain uses TRBV25-1 with TRBJ1-3, with a possible D match to TRBD1 (6 bases). The CDR3 is 17 amino acids. Trimming shortened V by 3 bases and J by 0 bases, and 15 bases separated the two germline ends. Per germline, CDR1 MGHDK and CDR2 SYGVNS. CDR3 sequence reads: CASSDIQGSHSGNTIYF. CDR3 DNA sequence: TGTGCCAGCAGTGACATACAGGGATCCCACTCTGGAAACACCATATATTTT. The variable domain in full, with the rest retrieved from reference TRBV25-1 and TRBJ1-3, is EADIYQTPRYLVIGTGKKITLECSQTMGHDKMYWYQQDPGMELHLIHYSYGVNSTEKGDLSSESTVSRIRTEHFPLTLESARPSHTSQYLCASSDIQGSHSGNTIYFGEGSWLTVV.

The V gene is TRBV6-1, the J gene TRBJ1-4, with D possibly matching TRBD1 (5 bases). Looked up from germline, CDR1 is MNHNS and CDR2 is SASEGT. The CDR3 extends over 14 amino acids. Trimming cost V 2 bases and J 5 bases, with 9 bases left between them. CDR3 nucleotide sequence: TGTGCCAGCAGTGAAAGGGGTGGGAATGAAAAACTGTTTTTT. This translates into CASSERGGNEKLFF.